The rows below give T cell receptor beta chains drawn from one sample of a study of blood T cells in healthy people across ages. TCRdb ran MiXCR on the 5' RACE reads and lists one entry per CDR3 protein. Of more than 550,000 distinct CDR3 sequences in the sample, over 20% were seen once. The sequencing input was blood. All receptors come from a man aged 70 or older in good health. CDR3s include the opening cysteine and the closing phenylalanine or tryptophan. D genes are given only for firm matches. Only some rows state a clone size, as once, few, many or a class for expanded clones.

d_call: TRBD2
j_call: TRBJ2-1
clone_size: few
v_call: TRBV29-1
cdr3_aa: CSGGGARAGYFFDEQFF
cdr3_nt: TGCAGCGGCGGGGGAGCCCGGGCAGGGTATTTTTTCGATGAGCAGTTCTTC

d_call: NA
j_call: TRBJ2-2
clone_size: NA
v_call: TRBV5-1
cdr3_aa: CASSLEQSNTGELFF
cdr3_nt: TGCGCCAGCAGCTTGGAACAGTCAAACACCGGGGAGCTGTTTTTT

d_call: NA
j_call: TRBJ2-4
clone_size: many
v_call: TRBV5-1
cdr3_aa: CASSLGYGAKNIQYF
cdr3_nt: TGCGCCAGCAGTTTGGGGTATGGGGCCAAAAACATTCAGTACTTC

d_call: NA
j_call: TRBJ2-5
clone_size: NA
v_call: TRBV10-3
cdr3_aa: CAISVVATEQLF
cdr3_nt: TGTGCCATCAGTGTTGTAGCAACTGAGCAGTTATTC

d_call: TRBD2
j_call: TRBJ2-5
clone_size: few
v_call: TRBV12-3/TRBV12-4
cdr3_aa: CASSWSGGEWETQYF
cdr3_nt: TGTGCCAGCAGTTGGAGCGGGGGGGAGTGGGAGACCCAGTACTTC

d_call: TRBD2
j_call: TRBJ2-1
clone_size: NA
v_call: TRBV20-1
cdr3_aa: CSAPRTSSNEQFF
cdr3_nt: TGCAGTGCCCCAAGGACTAGCAGCAATGAGCAGTTCTTC

d_call: TRBD1
j_call: TRBJ2-1
clone_size: NA
v_call: TRBV20-1
cdr3_aa: CSAVRQGSVSEQFF
cdr3_nt: TGCAGTGCTGTACGACAGGGGTCGGTTTCTGAGCAGTTCTTC

d_call: NA
j_call: TRBJ2-1
clone_size: many
v_call: TRBV12-3/TRBV12-4
cdr3_aa: CASSFLAGPYNEQFF
cdr3_nt: TGTGCCAGCAGTTTTCTCGCGGGGCCTTACAATGAGCAGTTCTTC

d_call: NA
j_call: TRBJ1-2
clone_size: NA
v_call: TRBV4-1
cdr3_aa: CASSQDMTASVYIF
cdr3_nt: TGCGCCAGCAGCCAAGATATGACAGCCAGTGTCTACATCTTC

d_call: TRBD2
j_call: TRBJ2-5
clone_size: NA
v_call: TRBV29-1
cdr3_aa: CSVETSGVGETQYF
cdr3_nt: TGCAGCGTTGAAACTAGCGGGGTTGGGGAGACCCAGTACTTC

d_call: NA
j_call: TRBJ1-4
clone_size: few
v_call: TRBV6-5
cdr3_aa: CASSYSGVGKGEKLFF
cdr3_nt: TGTGCCAGCAGTTACTCGGGCGTGGGGAAGGGTGAAAAACTGTTTTTT

d_call: NA
j_call: TRBJ2-1
clone_size: NA
v_call: TRBV5-1
cdr3_aa: CASSLVGGVSDEQFF
cdr3_nt: TGCGCCAGCAGCTTGGTGGGGGGAGTGAGCGATGAGCAGTTCTTC

d_call: NA
j_call: TRBJ2-1
clone_size: NA
v_call: TRBV7-3
cdr3_aa: CASSPTGSNEQFF
cdr3_nt: TGTGCCAGCAGCCCGACTGGCAGCAATGAGCAGTTCTTC

d_call: TRBD1
j_call: TRBJ2-3
clone_size: NA
v_call: TRBV29-1
cdr3_aa: CSVQWTGADTQYF
cdr3_nt: TGCAGCGTCCAATGGACAGGGGCAGATACGCAGTATTTT

d_call: NA
j_call: TRBJ2-3
clone_size: many
v_call: TRBV15
cdr3_aa: CATSRSGATSTDTQYF
cdr3_nt: TGTGCCACCAGCAGATCCGGAGCTACGAGCACAGATACGCAGTATTTT

d_call: TRBD2
j_call: TRBJ2-7
clone_size: few
v_call: TRBV28
cdr3_aa: CASSPSGTSIIGEQYF
cdr3_nt: TGTGCCAGCAGTCCCTCGGGGACTAGTATAATAGGCGAGCAGTACTTC

d_call: NA
j_call: TRBJ1-2
clone_size: NA
v_call: TRBV20-1
cdr3_aa: CSARDSAGNYGYTF
cdr3_nt: TGCAGTGCTAGAGATTCTGCGGGTAACTATGGCTACACCTTC

d_call: NA
j_call: TRBJ1-1
clone_size: NA
v_call: TRBV29-1
cdr3_aa: CSVEGNPTEAFF
cdr3_nt: TGCAGCGTTGAAGGCAACCCCACTGAAGCTTTCTTT

d_call: NA
j_call: TRBJ1-4
clone_size: NA
v_call: TRBV5-6
cdr3_aa: CASLAAGVTNEKLFF
cdr3_nt: TGTGCCAGCCTGGCCGCGGGGGTTACTAATGAAAAACTGTTTTTT

d_call: TRBD1
j_call: TRBJ1-2
clone_size: few
v_call: TRBV18
cdr3_aa: CASSPNKYPGQAVYGYTF
cdr3_nt: TGTGCCAGCTCACCGAATAAATATCCGGGACAGGCGGTCTATGGCTACACCTTC

d_call: NA
j_call: TRBJ1-4
clone_size: few
v_call: TRBV29-1
cdr3_aa: CSVEGESSTNEKLFF
cdr3_nt: TGCAGCGTTGAAGGGGAATCTTCAACTAATGAAAAACTGTTTTTT

d_call: TRBD2
j_call: TRBJ2-1
clone_size: NA
v_call: TRBV7-2
cdr3_aa: CASSVFASGVKHSYNEQFF
cdr3_nt: TGTGCCAGCAGCGTTTTTGCTAGCGGGGTGAAACACTCCTACAATGAGCAGTTCTTC

d_call: NA
j_call: TRBJ2-2
clone_size: NA
v_call: TRBV29-1
cdr3_aa: CSVDPANTGELFF
cdr3_nt: TGCAGCGTTGACCCAGCGAACACCGGGGAGCTGTTTTTT

d_call: NA
j_call: TRBJ2-6
clone_size: few
v_call: TRBV6-2/TRBV6-3
cdr3_aa: CASSYNSGANVLTF
cdr3_nt: TGTGCCAGCAGTTACAACTCTGGGGCCAACGTCCTGACTTTC